The 17 T cell receptor beta chains below come from one sample, sequenced in a study of T cell changes during pregnancy in multiple sclerosis (dated by TCRdb to the late 2010s). The receptor library was made with the immunoSEQ multiplex PCR assay. Entries here come from immuneACCESS through TCRdb and include only in-frame sequences with V and J called. Some clones fail to appear in such tables; in the studies checked, an unresolved V gene covers under half of the shortfall, and the cause of the remainder is unknown. This sample gives about 53,000 clones in total; 85% to 95% of them show up just once. Around 0.49% of the sample belongs to the ten largest clones. This specimen consisted of CD4+ T cells from peripheral blood mononuclear cells, obtained in the third trimester of pregnancy. Source of these receptors: a female donor with multiple sclerosis, enrolled in a pregnancy study.

This clone is a singleton in its sample. The V call is TRBV18, the J call TRBJ2-5; D not resolved. Looked up from germline, CDR1 is KGHSH and CDR2 is LQKENI. This CDR3 is 15 amino acids long. Trimming left V 5 bases short and J 0 bases short, with 13 bases between. CDR3 sequence: CASSYLHGYQETQYF. DNA of the CDR3: TGTGCCAGCTCATACTTACACGGGTACCAAGAGACCCAGTACTTC. The variable domain in full, completed from reference TRBV18 and TRBJ2-5, reads NAGVMQNPRHLVRRRGQEARLRCSPMKGHSHVYWYRQLPEEGLKFMVYLQKENIIDESGMPKERFSAEFPKEGPSILRIQQVVRGDSAAYFCASSYLHGYQETQYFGPGTRLLVL.

The rearrangement links TRBV7-2 to TRBJ1-1; D uncertain. The V and J ends lost 5 bases and 1 base respectively, with 8 bases between them. Looked up from germline, CDR1 is SGHTA and CDR2 is FQGNSA. CDR3 length: 13 residues. The CDR3: CASSPSGNTEAFF. DNA for the CDR3: TGTGCCAGCAGCCCCAGTGGGAACACTGAAGCTTTCTTT.

The genes are TRBV5-1 and TRBJ2-1, with TRBD1 identical over 8 bases. Looked up from germline, CDR1 is SGHRS and CDR2 is YFSETQ. The CDR3 is 15 residues long. The V segment lost 3 bases and the J segment 4 bases; nucleotides outside the gene matches: 6. The CDR3: CASSSAGGMYNEQFF. As DNA, the CDR3 is TGCGCCAGCAGCTCGGCAGGGGGCATGTACAATGAGCAGTTCTTC.

The chain employs TRBV11-2 and TRBJ1-2; no definite D call. Germline V gene lookup returns CDR1 SGHAT and CDR2 FQNNGV. V shed 3 bases and J shed 8 bases, with 19 bases lying between them. There are 15 residues in the CDR3. Written as DNA, the CDR3 is TGTGCCAGCAGCTTTGGAAATTGGGCCTATCGAGGCTACACCTTC. Translated, it gives CASSFGNWAYRGYTF.

This chain connects TRBV2 to TRBJ2-5, with TRBD2 matching 14 bases. J gave up 2 bases and V 6 bases, and 2 bases lay outside the gene matches. Per germline, CDR1 SNHLY and CDR2 FYNNEI. This CDR3 spans 15 amino acids. This CDR3 is CASSGTSGGQETQYF. The CDR3, as DNA: TGTGCCAGCAGCGGGACTAGCGGGGGACAAGAGACCCAGTACTTC.

The chain employs TRBV7-2 and TRBJ1-6; TRBD1 matches 7 bases. From germline, CDR1 is SGHTA and CDR2 FQGNSA. With V trimmed by 4 bases and J by 7 bases, 4 bases remained unmatched. CDR3 size: 14 residues. This chain's CDR3 is CASSSTGFNSPLHF. The CDR3 DNA follows: TGTGCCAGCAGCTCGACAGGGTTCAATTCACCCCTCCACTTT.

The CDR3 nucleotides read TGTGCCAGCAGGGCTGGTTGGCTTCAGTACTTC. Residues: CASRAGWLQYF. The chain uses TRBV6-1 and TRBJ2-4; unclear D gene. Germline-derived CDR1 and CDR2 are MNHNS and SASEGT. V was clipped by 6 bases and J by 11 bases, with 11 bases between them. This CDR3 comprises 11 residues.

This chain links TRBV15 with TRBJ2-5; 9 nucleotides match TRBD1. CDR1 and CDR2 (germline): LNHNV, YYDKDF (reference sequence). After removal of 0 bases from V and 5 bases from J, the junction contained 10 bases not matched to a gene. The CDR3 spans 17 residues. The CDR3 region is CATSRERDREIPETQYF. Here the CDR3 DNA reads TGTGCCACCAGCAGAGAGAGGGACAGGGAGATCCCCGAGACCCAGTACTTC.

This chain joins TRBV28 and TRBJ2-1; the match to TRBD2 covers 14 bases. CDR3 length: 15 amino acids. Germline CDR1 and CDR2: MDHEN and SYDVKM. Unmatched junction bases numbered 2, after V lost 2 bases and J lost 8 bases. CDR3 loop: CASSLGLAGGDEQFF. The CDR3 nucleotides read TGTGCCAGCAGTTTAGGACTAGCGGGGGGCGATGAGCAGTTCTTC.

The rearrangement links TRBV29-1 to TRBJ2-3; 7 bases fit TRBD1. The V gene's germline CDR1 is SQVTM and CDR2 ANQGSEA. Germline trimming cut 5 bases from V and 6 bases from J; bases unmatched to any gene: 11. The CDR3 runs to 14 residues. This CDR3 reads CSVLQGRPWDTQYF. The CDR3 DNA reads TGCAGCGTTCTACAGGGGCGACCGTGGGATACGCAGTATTTT.

The chain uses TRBV30 and TRBJ1-2; the D gene is possibly TRBD1 (5 bases). Germline CDR1 is GTSNPN and CDR2 is SVGIG (reference sequence). Between the trimmed V and J ends, which lost 2 bases and 1 base, there was a span of 11 bases. The CDR3 has 14 amino acids. CDR3 sequence reads: CAWSIPGINYGYTF. Written as DNA, the CDR3 is TGTGCCTGGAGTATACCAGGGATTAACTATGGCTACACCTTC.

This clone occurred once. The chain uses TRBV6-5 and TRBJ1-2, with a possible D match to TRBD1 (5 bases). Germline CDR1 MNHEY, CDR2 SVGAGI. The CDR3 consists of 12 residues. With 2 bases removed from V and 8 bases from J, the gap between germline ends came to 9 bases. CDR3 nucleotide sequence: TGTGCCAGCAGTTACCAGGGTAGCGGCTACACCTTC. Translating gives CASSYQGSGYTF.

V usage is TRBV5-6 and J usage is TRBJ2-2, with a possible D match to TRBD1 (6 bases). The CDR3 contains 14 residues. The V end was cut by 4 bases, the J end by 5 bases, with 12 bases between. Germline loops: CDR1 SGHDT, CDR2 YYEEEE. The DNA for the CDR3 is TGTGCCAGCAGCGCCCCACAGGGAACCGGGGAGCTGTTTTTT. Translated, it gives CASSAPQGTGELFF.

The rearrangement joins TRBV6-1 to TRBJ1-3; D ambiguous. The V gene lost 1 base and the J gene lost 0 bases, with 10 bases spanning the gap. CDR3 size: 16 residues. Germline lookup yields CDR1 MNHNS and CDR2 SASEGT. The CDR3 protein is CASSEDPETSGNTIYF. CDR3 coding DNA: TGTGCCAGCAGTGAAGATCCGGAGACCTCTGGAAACACCATATATTTT.

The genes are TRBV27 and TRBJ1-2, with TRBD1 identical over 9 bases. From germline, CDR1 is MNHEY and CDR2 SMNVEV (reference sequence). Unmatched junction bases numbered 9, after V lost 2 bases and J lost 2 bases. CDR3 length: 17 residues. In DNA form, the CDR3 reads TGTGCCAGCAGTTTAATCCCGGGACAGGGATTAAACTATGGCTACACCTTC. This translates into CASSLIPGQGLNYGYTF.

The table lists this clone with a count of one. CDR3 amino acids: CASSATFTGVGYTF. The CDR3 DNA follows: TGTGCCAGCAGCGCGACCTTTACGGGTGTGGGCTACACCTTC. This chain uses TRBV9 with TRBJ1-2; no firm D call. This CDR3 has 14 residues. CDR1 is SGDLS, CDR2 YYNGEE, per germline. Deletions cut 3 bases from V and 8 bases from J, with 17 bases between.

Details on this clone: Different DNA sequences within this sample yield the same CDR3. The rearrangement links TRBV6-5 to TRBJ1-2; TRBD1 matches at 7 bases. The germline V gene has CDR1 MNHEY and CDR2 SVGAGI. V was pared by 3 bases and J by 8 bases, with 6 bases of the junction left unmatched. This CDR3 spans 13 amino acids. CDR3 residues: CASSYRQGGGYTF. CDR3 sequence (DNA): TGTGCCAGCAGTTATCGACAGGGCGGAGGCTACACCTTC.